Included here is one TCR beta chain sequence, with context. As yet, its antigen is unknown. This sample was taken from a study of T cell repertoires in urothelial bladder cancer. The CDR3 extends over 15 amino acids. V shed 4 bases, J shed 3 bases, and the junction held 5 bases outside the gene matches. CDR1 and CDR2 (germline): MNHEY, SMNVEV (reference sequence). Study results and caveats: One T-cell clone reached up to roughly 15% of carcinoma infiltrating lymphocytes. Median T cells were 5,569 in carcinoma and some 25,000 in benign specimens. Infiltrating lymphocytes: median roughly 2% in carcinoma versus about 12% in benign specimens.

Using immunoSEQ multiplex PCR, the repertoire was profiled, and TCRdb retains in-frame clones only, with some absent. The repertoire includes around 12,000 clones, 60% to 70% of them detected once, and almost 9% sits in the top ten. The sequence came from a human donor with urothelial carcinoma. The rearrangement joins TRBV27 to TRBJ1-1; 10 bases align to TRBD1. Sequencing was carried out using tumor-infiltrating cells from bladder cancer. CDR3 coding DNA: TGTGCCAGCAGTTCGGGGGACAGGGGAGACACTGAAGCTTTCTTT. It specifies CASSSGDRGDTEAFF.